These 10 T cell receptor beta chains were sequenced from one sample in a study of cytomegalovirus exposure and HLA in healthy donors. 60 Vbeta and 13 Jbeta primers were used in PCR. Here immunoSEQ multiplex PCR was the method, and the copy in TCRdb shows in-frame clones only, minus some. This table has about 92,000 clones, approximately 70% appearing once. Source material: PBMCs. The receptors were gathered from a man aged 45-65 years in good health and CMV-seronegative.

The V gene is TRBV5-1, the J gene TRBJ1-1; TRBD1 is a possible D gene (5 bases). V gave up 0 bases and J gave up 6 bases, with 18 bases separating them. The CDR3 runs 16 residues. In germline, CDR1 is SGHRS, CDR2 YFSETQ. The CDR3 region has the DNA TGCGCCAGCAGCTTGGACCACAGGTTGGGAATTGCTGAAGCTTTCTTT. Protein: CASSLDHRLGIAEAFF.

The rearrangement joins TRBV19 to TRBJ1-5; 8 nucleotides match TRBD1. In germline, CDR1 is LNHDA, CDR2 SQIVND (reference sequence). This CDR3 comprises 15 residues. The trim removed 2 bases at V and 6 bases at J, leaving 6 bases unmatched. The CDR3: CASSISDRVGQPQHF. CDR3 bases: TGTGCCAGTAGTATATCGGACAGGGTCGGTCAGCCCCAGCATTTT.

In this sample, this clone turned up a few times. This chain joins TRBV6-5 and TRBJ1-1; D ambiguous. The CDR3 spans 13 residues. Germline V CDR1 and CDR2: MNHEY, SVGAGI. Trimming removed 4 bases at V and 6 bases at J, with 12 bases between. The CDR3 nucleotides are TGTGCCAGCAGTTCCGAGAGGAGCTCTGAAGCTTTCTTT. As protein: CASSSERSSEAFF.

The chain is built from TRBV6-5 and TRBJ1-2; D not resolved. The germline V gene encodes CDR1 MNHEY and CDR2 SVGAGI. The CDR3 length is 15 residues. V gave up 2 bases and J gave up 3 bases, with 13 bases separating them. The CDR3 loop reads CASSYEARRDYGYTF. The CDR3 region has the DNA TGTGCCAGCAGTTACGAAGCCAGGAGGGACTATGGCTACACCTTC.

The chain combines TRBV6-1 with TRBJ1-6; 9 bases align to TRBD1. This CDR3 has 14 residues. Germline V gene data show CDR1 as MNHNS and CDR2 as SASEGT. The junction had 5 bases not matched to a gene; V was cut back by 3 bases and J by 11 bases. The CDR3 protein is CASSDGQGSTPLHF. DNA of the CDR3: TGTGCCAGCAGTGACGGACAGGGGTCTACACCCCTCCACTTT.

The gene calls are TRBV6-6 and TRBJ1-5; no clear D gene. Trimming removed 2 bases from V and 4 bases from J, with 6 bases in between. This CDR3 has 13 amino acids. Germline-derived CDR1 and CDR2 are MNHNY and SVGAGI (reference sequence). The CDR3 protein is CASSYPGNQPQHF. The CDR3 nucleotides read TGTGCCAGCAGTTACCCGGGAAATCAGCCCCAGCATTTT.

This chain connects TRBV4-1 to TRBJ2-7; D gene uncertain. The ends were cut back, 6 bases at V and 3 bases at J, with 12 bases in the middle. The CDR3 consists of 13 residues. From germline, CDR1 is MGHRA and CDR2 YSYEKL. The CDR3 loop reads CASSKRTSYEQYF. CDR3 sequence (DNA): TGCGCCAGCAGTAAAAGAACAAGCTACGAGCAGTACTTC.

The chain couples TRBV6-5 to TRBJ2-5; TRBD2 is a possible D gene (5 bases). There are 14 residues in the CDR3. Looked up from germline, CDR1 is MNHEY and CDR2 is SVGAGI. Deletions cut 6 bases from V and 2 bases from J, with 13 bases between. The CDR3 loop is CASRPPSGQETQYF. The CDR3 DNA reads as TGTGCCAGCAGACCCCCGAGCGGTCAAGAGACCCAGTACTTC.

This clone was seen more than once but under ten times. The rearrangement links TRBV7-9 to TRBJ2-3; 8 bases match TRBD1. This CDR3 spans 16 amino acids. Looked up from germline, CDR1 is SEHNR and CDR2 is FQNEAQ (reference sequence). After removal of 5 bases from V and 1 base from J, the junction contained 8 bases not matched to a gene. The CDR3 spells CASSPGQGGGTDTQYF. The CDR3 bases are TGTGCCAGCAGCCCCGGACAGGGAGGAGGCACAGATACGCAGTATTTT.

This clone was found a few times. The chain has TRBV7-3 and TRBJ2-1; 7 bases map to TRBD2. The length of the CDR3 is 14 residues. CDR1 and CDR2 from the germline V gene are SGHTA and FQGTGA. V lost 1 base to trimming and J lost 6 bases; unmatched junction nucleotides: 3. This CDR3 is CASSLRPSGNEQFF. The CDR3 DNA reads TGTGCCAGCAGCTTAAGACCTAGCGGCAATGAGCAGTTCTTC.